This TCR beta chain was found in a study of T cell repertoires in cytomegalovirus infection. Study results and limitations: The ex vivo response was dominated by HLA-C-restricted CMV-specific TCR beta clonotypes.

TCRdb re-called the reads with MiXCR, one entry per CDR3 protein. This table holds roughly 700,000 distinct CDR3 sequences, around 32% found once. This clonotype was seen a few times. Its antigen is still unknown. The germline gives CDR1 LNHDA, CDR2 SQIVND (reference sequence). The V gene lost 3 bases and the J gene lost 3 bases, with 6 bases spanning the gap. CDR3 length: 13 residues. This TCR was sampled from a human donor in good health (CMV status not recorded). Some clones in this sample may be carry-over from other donors' samples. The sample here was cultured PBMCs, taken from culture after CMV antigen stimulation. This chain joins TRBV19 and TRBJ1-5; possible D gene TRBD1, 5 bases. CDR3 sequence: CASSMGVNQPQHF. The DNA of the CDR3 is TGTGCCAGTAGTATGGGGGTCAATCAGCCCCAGCATTTT.